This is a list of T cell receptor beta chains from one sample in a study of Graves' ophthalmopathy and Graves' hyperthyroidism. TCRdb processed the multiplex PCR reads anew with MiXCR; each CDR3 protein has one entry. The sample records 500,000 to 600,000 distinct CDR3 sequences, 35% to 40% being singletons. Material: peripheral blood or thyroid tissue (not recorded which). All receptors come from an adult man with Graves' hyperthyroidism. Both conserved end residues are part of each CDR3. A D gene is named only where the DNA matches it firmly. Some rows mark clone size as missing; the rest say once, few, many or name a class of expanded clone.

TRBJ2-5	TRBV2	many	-	CASSFGEGETQYF	TGTGCCAGCTCTTTCGGGGAAGGGGAGACCCAGTACTTC
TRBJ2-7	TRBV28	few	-	CASRGGTESSYEQYF	TGTGCCAGCAGAGGTGGGACGGAGAGCTCCTACGAGCAGTACTTC
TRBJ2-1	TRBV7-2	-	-	CASSRKRQGEQFF	TGTGCCAGCAGCCGAAAGCGCCAGGGTGAGCAGTTCTTC
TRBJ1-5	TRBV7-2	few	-	CASSPQVAKGVVLGPQHF	TGTGCCAGCAGCCCACAGGTAGCCAAGGGAGTGGTGTTAGGGCCCCAGCATTTT
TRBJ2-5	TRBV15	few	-	CATSSESGAETQYF	TGTGCCACCAGCAGTGAGTCCGGCGCGGAGACCCAGTACTTC
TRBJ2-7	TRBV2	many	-	CASSVETGYEQYF	TGTGCCAGCAGTGTGGAAACGGGTTACGAGCAGTACTTC
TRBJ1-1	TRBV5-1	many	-	CASSRNVLTQNTEAFF	TGCGCCAGCAGCCGCAACGTACTCACACAGAACACTGAAGCTTTCTTT
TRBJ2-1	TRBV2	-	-	CASSGGRYFDEQFF	TGTGCCAGCAGTGGGGGACGATACTTTGACGAGCAGTTCTTC
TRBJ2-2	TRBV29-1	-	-	CSVATGTTGELFF	TGCAGCGTGGCGACCGGAACCACCGGGGAGCTGTTTTTT
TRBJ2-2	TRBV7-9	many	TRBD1	CASRRTGPDGELFF	TGTGCCAGCAGACGGACAGGGCCTGACGGGGAGCTGTTTTTT
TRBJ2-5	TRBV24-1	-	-	CATSDLGTKETQYF	TGTGCCACCAGTGATTTAGGGACAAAAGAGACCCAGTACTTC
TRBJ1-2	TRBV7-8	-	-	CASSLGRVAGGYTF	TGTGCCAGCAGCTTAGGCAGGGTGGCGGGTGGCTACACCTTC
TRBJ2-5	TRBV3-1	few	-	CASSQDHNQETQYF	TGTGCCAGCAGCCAAGATCACAACCAAGAGACCCAGTACTTC
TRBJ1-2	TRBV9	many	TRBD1	CASKTGHNYGYTF	TGTGCCAGCAAGACAGGGCATAACTATGGCTACACCTTC
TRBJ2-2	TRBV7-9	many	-	CAAEGATGELFF	TGTGCCGCGGAGGGGGCCACCGGGGAGCTGTTTTTT
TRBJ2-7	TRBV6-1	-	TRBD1	CASSSDRVPYEQYF	TGTGCCAGCAGTTCCGACAGGGTTCCCTACGAGCAGTACTTC
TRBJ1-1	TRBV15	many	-	CATSRDLTNTEAFF	TGTGCCACCAGCAGAGACCTAACGAACACTGAAGCTTTCTTT
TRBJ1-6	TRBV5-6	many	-	CASTLRQERSPLHF	TGTGCCAGCACCCTCAGACAGGAGAGATCACCCCTCCACTTT
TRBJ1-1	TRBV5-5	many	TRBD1	CASSFSVGQGLTEAFF	TGTGCCAGCAGCTTTTCTGTTGGACAGGGATTGACTGAAGCTTTCTTT
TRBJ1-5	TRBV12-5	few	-	CASGLGRGFGPQHF	TGTGCTAGTGGTTTGGGCAGGGGTTTCGGGCCCCAGCATTTT
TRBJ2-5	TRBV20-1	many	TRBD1	CSARDLRTGFQETQYF	TGCAGTGCTAGAGATCTAAGGACAGGGTTCCAAGAGACCCAGTACTTC
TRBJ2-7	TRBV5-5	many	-	CASSFRGHEQYF	TGTGCCAGCAGCTTCCGGGGACACGAGCAGTACTTC
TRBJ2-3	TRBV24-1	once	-	CATSDRGWRDTDTQYF	TGTGCCACCAGTGACAGGGGCTGGAGAGACACAGATACGCAGTATTTT
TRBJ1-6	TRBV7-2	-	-	CASSLSGALNPPLHF	TGTGCCAGCAGCTTGTCGGGGGCGCTCAATCCACCCCTCCACTTT
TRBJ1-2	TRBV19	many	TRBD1	CASSPTGSRDYGYTF	TGTGCCAGTAGTCCGACAGGGAGTAGGGACTATGGCTACACCTTC
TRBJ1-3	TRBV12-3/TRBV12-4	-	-	CASRLVLNYSGNTIYF	TGTGCCAGCAGGTTGGTTCTGAACTACTCTGGAAACACCATATATTTT
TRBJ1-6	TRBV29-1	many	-	CSGRDTGNSPLHF	TGCAGCGGCAGGGACACCGGGAATTCACCCCTCCACTTT
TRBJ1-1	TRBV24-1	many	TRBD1	CATSDGTGGGYTEAFF	TGTGCCACCAGTGACGGGACAGGGGGTGGGTACACTGAAGCTTTCTTT
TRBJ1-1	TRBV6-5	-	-	CASSYMGGNTEAFF	TGTGCCAGCAGTTACATGGGGGGGAACACTGAAGCTTTCTTT
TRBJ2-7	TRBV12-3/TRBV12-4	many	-	CASSLRQSSYEQYF	TGTGCCAGCAGTTTAAGGCAGAGCTCCTACGAGCAGTACTTC
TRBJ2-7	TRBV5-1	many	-	CASSLRGVGRIHYEQYF	TGCGCCAGCAGCTTGAGGGGAGTAGGCCGGATCCACTACGAGCAGTACTTC
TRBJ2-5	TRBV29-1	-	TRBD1	CSVEAQGSGANQETQYF	TGCAGCGTTGAGGCACAGGGGAGTGGGGCCAACCAAGAGACCCAGTACTTC
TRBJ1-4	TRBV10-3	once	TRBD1	CASSGGQGSANEELFF	TGTGCCAGCAGTGGGGGACAGGGGAGCGCTAATGAAGAACTGTTTTTT
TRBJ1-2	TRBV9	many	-	CASSASGTGYGYTF	TGTGCCAGCAGCGCCTCGGGGACCGGCTATGGCTACACCTTC
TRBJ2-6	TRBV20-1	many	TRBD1	CSARGWDREAGANVLTF	TGCAGTGCTAGAGGATGGGACAGGGAGGCTGGGGCCAACGTCCTGACTTTC